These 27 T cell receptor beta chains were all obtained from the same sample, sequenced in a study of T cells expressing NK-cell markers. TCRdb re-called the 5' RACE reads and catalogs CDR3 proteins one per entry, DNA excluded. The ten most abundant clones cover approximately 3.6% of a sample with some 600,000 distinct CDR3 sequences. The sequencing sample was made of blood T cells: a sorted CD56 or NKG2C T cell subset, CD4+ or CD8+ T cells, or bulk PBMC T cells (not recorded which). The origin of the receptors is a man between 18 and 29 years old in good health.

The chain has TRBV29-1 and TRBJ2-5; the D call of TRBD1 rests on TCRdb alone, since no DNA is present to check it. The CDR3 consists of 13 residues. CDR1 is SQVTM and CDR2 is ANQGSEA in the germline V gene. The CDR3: CSPKVGPGETQYF.

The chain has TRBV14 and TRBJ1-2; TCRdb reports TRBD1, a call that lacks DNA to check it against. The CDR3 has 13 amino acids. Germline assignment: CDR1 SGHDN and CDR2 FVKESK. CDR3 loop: CASSQDRTGGYTF.

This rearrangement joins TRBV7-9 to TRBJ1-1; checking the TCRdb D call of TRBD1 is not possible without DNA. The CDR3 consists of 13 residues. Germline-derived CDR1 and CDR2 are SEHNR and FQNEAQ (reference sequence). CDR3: CASSSLKNTEAFF.

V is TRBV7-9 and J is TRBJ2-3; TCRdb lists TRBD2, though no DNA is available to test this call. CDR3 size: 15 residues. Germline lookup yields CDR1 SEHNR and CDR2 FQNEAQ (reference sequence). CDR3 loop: CASSPSGTSEDTQYF.

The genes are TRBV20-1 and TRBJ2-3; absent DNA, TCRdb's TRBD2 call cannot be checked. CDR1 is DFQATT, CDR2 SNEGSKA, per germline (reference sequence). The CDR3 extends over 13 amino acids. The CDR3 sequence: CSAYGLAGERQYF.

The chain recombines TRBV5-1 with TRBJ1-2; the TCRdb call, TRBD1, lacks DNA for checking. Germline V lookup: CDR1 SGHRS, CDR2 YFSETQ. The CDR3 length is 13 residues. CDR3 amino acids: CASRIEGSDGYTF.

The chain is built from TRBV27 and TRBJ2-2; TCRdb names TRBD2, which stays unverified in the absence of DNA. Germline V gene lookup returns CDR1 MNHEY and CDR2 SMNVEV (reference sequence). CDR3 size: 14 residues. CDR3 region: CASTIAGENGELFF.

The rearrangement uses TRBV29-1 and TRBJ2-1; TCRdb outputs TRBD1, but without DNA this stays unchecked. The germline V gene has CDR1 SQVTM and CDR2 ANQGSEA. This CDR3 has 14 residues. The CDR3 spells CSAPPGTYPNEQFF.

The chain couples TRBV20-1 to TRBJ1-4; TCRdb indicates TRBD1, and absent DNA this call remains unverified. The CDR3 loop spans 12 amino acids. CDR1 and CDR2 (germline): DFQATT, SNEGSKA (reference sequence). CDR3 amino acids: CSAPDRNEKLFF.

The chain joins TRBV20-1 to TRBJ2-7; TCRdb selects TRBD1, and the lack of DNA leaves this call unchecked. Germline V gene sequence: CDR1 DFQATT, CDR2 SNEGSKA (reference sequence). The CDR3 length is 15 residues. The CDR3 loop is CSARAPGQPTYEQYF.

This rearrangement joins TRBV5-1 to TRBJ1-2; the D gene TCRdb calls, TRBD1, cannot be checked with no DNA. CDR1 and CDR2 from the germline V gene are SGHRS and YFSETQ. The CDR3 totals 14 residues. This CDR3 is CASSLAGDQSGYTF.

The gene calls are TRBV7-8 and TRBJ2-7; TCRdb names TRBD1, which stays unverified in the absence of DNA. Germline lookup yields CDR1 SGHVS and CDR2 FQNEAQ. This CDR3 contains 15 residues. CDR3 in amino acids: CASSQGTGVRYEQYF.

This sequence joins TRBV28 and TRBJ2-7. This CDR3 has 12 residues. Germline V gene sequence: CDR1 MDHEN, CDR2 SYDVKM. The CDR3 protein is CASSLSAIEQYF.

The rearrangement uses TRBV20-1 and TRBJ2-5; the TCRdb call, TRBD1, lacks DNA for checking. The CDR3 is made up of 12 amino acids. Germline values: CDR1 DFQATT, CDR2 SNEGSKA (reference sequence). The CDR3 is CSATMGEETQYF.

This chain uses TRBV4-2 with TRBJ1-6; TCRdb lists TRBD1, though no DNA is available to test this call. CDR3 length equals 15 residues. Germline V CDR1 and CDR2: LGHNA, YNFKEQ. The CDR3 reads CASSQDRQLYSPLHF.

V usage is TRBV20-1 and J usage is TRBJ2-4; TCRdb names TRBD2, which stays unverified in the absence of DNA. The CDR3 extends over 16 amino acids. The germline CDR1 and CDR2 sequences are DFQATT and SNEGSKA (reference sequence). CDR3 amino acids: CSALGTSGVAKNIQYF.

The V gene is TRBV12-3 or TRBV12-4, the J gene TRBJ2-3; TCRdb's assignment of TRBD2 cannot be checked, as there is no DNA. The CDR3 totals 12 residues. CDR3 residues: CASSPAGDTQYF.

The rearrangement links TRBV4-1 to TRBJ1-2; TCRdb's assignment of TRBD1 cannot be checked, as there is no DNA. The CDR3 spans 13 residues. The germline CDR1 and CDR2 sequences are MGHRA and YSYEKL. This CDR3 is CASSQDWGNGYTF.

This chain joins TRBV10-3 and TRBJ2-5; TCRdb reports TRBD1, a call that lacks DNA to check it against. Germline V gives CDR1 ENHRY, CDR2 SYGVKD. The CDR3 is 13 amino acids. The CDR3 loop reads CAISVGTEETQYF.

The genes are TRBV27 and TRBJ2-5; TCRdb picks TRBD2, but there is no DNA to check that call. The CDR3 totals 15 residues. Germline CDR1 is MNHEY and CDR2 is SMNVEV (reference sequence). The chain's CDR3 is CASSWTSGIGETQYF.

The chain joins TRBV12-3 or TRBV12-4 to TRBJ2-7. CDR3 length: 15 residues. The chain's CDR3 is CASSLTAVGAYEQYF.

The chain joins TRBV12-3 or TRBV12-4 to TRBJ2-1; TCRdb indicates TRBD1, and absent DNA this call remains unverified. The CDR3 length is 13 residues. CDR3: CASSPGGIAEQFF.

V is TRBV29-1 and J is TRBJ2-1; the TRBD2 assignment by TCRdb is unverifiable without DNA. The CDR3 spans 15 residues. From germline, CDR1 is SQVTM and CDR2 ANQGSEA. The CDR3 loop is CSASPRTSGRDEQFF.

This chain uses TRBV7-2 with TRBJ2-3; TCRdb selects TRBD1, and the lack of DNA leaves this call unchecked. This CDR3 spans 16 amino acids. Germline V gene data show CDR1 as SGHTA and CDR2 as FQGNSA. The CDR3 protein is CASSPRAGWGTDTQYF.

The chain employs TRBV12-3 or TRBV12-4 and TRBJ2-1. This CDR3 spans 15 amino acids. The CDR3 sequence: CASSSIVGSYNEQFF.

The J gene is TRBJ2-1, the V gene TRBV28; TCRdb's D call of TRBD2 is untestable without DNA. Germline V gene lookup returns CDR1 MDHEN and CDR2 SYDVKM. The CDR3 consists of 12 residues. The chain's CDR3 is CASSRGPREQFF.

The CDR3 loop reads CAAGRGTGNQPQHF. V usage is TRBV6-5 and J usage is TRBJ1-5; absent DNA, TCRdb's TRBD1 call cannot be checked. This CDR3 region has 14 residues. CDR1 is MNHEY and CDR2 is SVGAGI in the germline V gene.